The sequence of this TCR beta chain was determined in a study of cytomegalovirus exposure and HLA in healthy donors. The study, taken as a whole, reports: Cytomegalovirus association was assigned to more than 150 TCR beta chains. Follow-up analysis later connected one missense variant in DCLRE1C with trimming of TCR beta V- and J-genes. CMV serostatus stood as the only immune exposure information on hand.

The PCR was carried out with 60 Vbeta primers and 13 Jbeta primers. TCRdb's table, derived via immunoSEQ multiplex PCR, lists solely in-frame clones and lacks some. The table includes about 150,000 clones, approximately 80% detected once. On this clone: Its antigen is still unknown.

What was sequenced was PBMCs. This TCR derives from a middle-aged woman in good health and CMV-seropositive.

CDR3 loop: CASSRAPGQGEDGELFF. CDR3 coding DNA: TGTGCCAGCAGTAGGGCACCGGGACAGGGCGAGGACGGGGAGCTGTTTTTT. The chain is built from TRBV4-2 and TRBJ2-2, with 9 positions matching TRBD1. Germline V gene sequence: CDR1 LGHNA, CDR2 YNFKEQ. V gave up 6 bases and J gave up 7 bases; unmatched junction bases: 15. This CDR3 has 17 residues.